This T cell receptor (beta chain) was observed in a study of blood T cell repertoires in COVID-19. Overall study context: PBMCs, B-cell-depleted T cells, or T cells provided the cDNA or gDNA that made up the material.

The CDR3 totals 15 residues. CDR1 MNHEY and CDR2 SMNVEV come from the germline V gene (reference sequence). V was clipped by 3 bases and J by 4 bases, with 15 bases between them. Profiling relied on immunoSEQ multiplex PCR, and the TCRdb table lists in-frame clones only, not all of them. The data show 110,000 to 150,000 clones, roughly 80% seen once. This receptor was identified in a woman aged 45-59 years who had recovered from COVID-19. The sequencing sample was made of PBMCs or T cells enriched from blood (not recorded which). This sequence joins TRBV27 and TRBJ1-2; D perhaps matches TRBD1 (5 bases). CDR3 in amino acids: CASSFRSGDLYGYTF. As DNA, the CDR3 is TGTGCCAGCAGTTTCCGGTCGGGGGACCTCTATGGCTACACCTTC.